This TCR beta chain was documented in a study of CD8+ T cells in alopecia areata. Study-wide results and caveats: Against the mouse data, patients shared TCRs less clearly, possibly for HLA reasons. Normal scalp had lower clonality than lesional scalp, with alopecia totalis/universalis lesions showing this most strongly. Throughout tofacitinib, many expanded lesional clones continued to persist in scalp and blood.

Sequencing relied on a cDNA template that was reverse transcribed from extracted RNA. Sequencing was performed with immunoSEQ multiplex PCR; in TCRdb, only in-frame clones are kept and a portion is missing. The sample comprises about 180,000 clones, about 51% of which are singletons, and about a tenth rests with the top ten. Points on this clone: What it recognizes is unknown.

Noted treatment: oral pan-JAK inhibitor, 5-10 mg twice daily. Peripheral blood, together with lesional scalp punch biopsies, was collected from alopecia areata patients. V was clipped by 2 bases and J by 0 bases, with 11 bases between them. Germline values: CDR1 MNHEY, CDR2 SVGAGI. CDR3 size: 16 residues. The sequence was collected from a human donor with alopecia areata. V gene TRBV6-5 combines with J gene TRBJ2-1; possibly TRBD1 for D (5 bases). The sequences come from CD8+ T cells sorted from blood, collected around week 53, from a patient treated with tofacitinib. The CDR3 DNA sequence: TGTGCCAGCAGTTACGACAGCCCGAGCTCCTACAATGAGCAGTTCTTC. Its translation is CASSYDSPSSYNEQFF.